These T cell receptor beta chains were read from a single sample in a study of blood T cell repertoires in COVID-19. Assay: immunoSEQ multiplex PCR; the TCRdb copy retains only in-frame clones and omits some. Of approximately 240,000 clones in the sample, about 93% were seen once. Sequenced: PBMCs or T cells enriched from blood (not recorded which). These receptors originate from a woman between 18 and 29 years old who had recovered from COVID-19. The CDR3 runs from the conserved cysteine through the conserved F or W. The D gene is left open where the match is weak. Size is omitted from some rows. Given values are once, few, many or a class for expanded clones.

J: TRBJ2-5
V: TRBV29-1
D: NA
size: NA
DNA: TGCAGCGTTACGCGCCGGGGTGGGACCCAGTACTTC
CDR3: CSVTRRGGTQYF

J: TRBJ1-2
V: TRBV27
D: NA
size: NA
DNA: TGTGCCAGCATCCTGTACGACACGGGCTACACCTTC
CDR3: CASILYDTGYTF

J: TRBJ1-3
V: TRBV9
D: TRBD1
size: once
DNA: TGTGCCAGCTCAGAGGGGGCTGTTGACACCATATATTTT
CDR3: CASSEGAVDTIYF

J: TRBJ1-1
V: TRBV19
D: NA
size: NA
DNA: TGTGCCAGTAGTATGGGGCAGGGGAACACTGAAGCTTTCTTT
CDR3: CASSMGQGNTEAFF

J: TRBJ2-1
V: TRBV11-3
D: TRBD2
size: NA
DNA: TGTGCCAGCAGCTTAGTGATAGCGGGGGGTTACAATGAGCAGTTCTTC
CDR3: CASSLVIAGGYNEQFF

J: TRBJ1-2
V: TRBV4-3
D: NA
size: NA
DNA: TGCGCCAGCAGCCAAGATGGGGTGGGGCGGCACTATGGCTACACCTTC
CDR3: CASSQDGVGRHYGYTF

J: TRBJ2-2
V: TRBV20-1
D: NA
size: NA
DNA: TGCAGTGCTAGTTGGGCGGGACTTGCCGGGGAGCTGTTTTTT
CDR3: CSASWAGLAGELFF

J: TRBJ2-5
V: TRBV4-2
D: TRBD2
size: NA
DNA: TGTGCCAGCAGCCAAGACGGGGGGGCCCAAGAGACCCAGTACTTC
CDR3: CASSQDGGAQETQYF

J: TRBJ1-1
V: TRBV7-2
D: TRBD1
size: NA
DNA: TGTGCCAGCAGCTTAGGGACTGGGACAGGTAAAGCTTTCTTT
CDR3: CASSLGTGTGKAFF

J: TRBJ2-1
V: TRBV7-3
D: NA
size: NA
DNA: TGTGCCAGCAGCTTATGGTCGACTAGTCCATTCTACAATGAGCAGTTCTTC
CDR3: CASSLWSTSPFYNEQFF

J: TRBJ2-2
V: TRBV4-3
D: NA
size: NA
DNA: TGCGCCAGCAGCCAAGATGAGGCAGGGCGAGGCGGGGAGCTGTTTTTT
CDR3: CASSQDEAGRGGELFF